The 15 T cell receptor beta chains below come from one sample, sequenced in a study of beta chain features in type 1 diabetes. General study results and limits: Type 1 diabetes patients had moderately but significantly shorter TCRB CDR3s in all four CD4+ subsets.

No antigen has been assigned to these receptors. The sequenced template was cDNA made from the entire isolated RNA. Profiled with immunoSEQ multiplex PCR; TCRdb holds only in-frame clones, not every one. Of 600,000 or so clones detected, around 12% appear once; the ten largest clones hold more than 0.095%. Sample: naive CD4+ T cells from blood. The receptors come from a man under 40 with type 1 diabetes.

The chain carries TRBV6-5 and TRBJ2-5; D call uncertain. V was shortened by 0 bases and J by 2 bases, with 7 bases between the two germline ends. CDR3 size: 14 residues. Germline assignment: CDR1 MNHEY and CDR2 SVGAGI. The DNA of the CDR3 is TGTGCCAGCAGTTACTCGGCCGGACAAGAGACCCAGTACTTC. Amino acid sequence: CASSYSAGQETQYF.

This CDR3 is CASSLQDFSGNTIYF. The DNA for the CDR3 is TGTGCCAGCAGTCTACAGGATTTCTCTGGAAACACCATATATTTT. V usage is TRBV5-6 and J usage is TRBJ1-3; a weak D match, TRBD1 (5 bases). Germline lookup yields CDR1 SGHDT and CDR2 YYEEEE. V lost 5 bases to trimming and J lost 0 bases, with 12 bases between them. The CDR3 length is 15 residues. Complete variable domain (other parts from reference TRBV5-6 and TRBJ1-3): DAGVTQSPTHLIKTRGQQVTLRCSPKSGHDTVSWYQQALGQGPQFIFQYYEEEERQRGNFPDRFSGHQFPNYSSELNVNALLLGDSALYLCASSLQDFSGNTIYFGEGSWLTVV.

J is TRBJ1-1 and V is TRBV10-3; D remains unclear. Germline CDR1 is ENHRY and CDR2 is SYGVKD. This CDR3 region has 14 residues. Trimming stripped 0 bases from V and 5 bases from J, with 10 bases between. Here the CDR3 reads CAISESVEGTEAFF. Here the CDR3 DNA reads TGTGCCATCAGTGAGTCTGTAGAAGGTACTGAAGCTTTCTTT.

In its sample, this clone was seen a few times. The chain has TRBV29-1 and TRBJ2-1; 7 bases match TRBD1. V lost 3 bases, J lost 8 bases, and 13 bases stayed unmatched. There are 15 residues in the CDR3. CDR1 is SQVTM and CDR2 is ANQGSEA in the germline V gene. This chain's CDR3 is CSVDRDRISLDEQFF. In DNA, the CDR3 is TGCAGCGTTGACCGGGACAGAATCTCTCTCGATGAGCAGTTCTTC.

This clone was seen a handful of times. This rearrangement joins TRBV18 to TRBJ1-3; D may be TRBD1 (5 bases). In germline, CDR1 is KGHSH, CDR2 LQKENI. CDR3 length: 16 amino acids. The V end was cut by 5 bases, the J end by 0 bases, with 14 bases between. CDR3 bases: TGTGCCAGCTCATCCCGGGACTTTACCTCTGGAAACACCATATATTTT. It encodes CASSSRDFTSGNTIYF.

This clone was counted a few times. This chain connects TRBV5-1 to TRBJ2-1; D not certain. Per germline, CDR1 SGHRS and CDR2 YFSETQ. V was pared by 4 bases and J by 0 bases, with 14 bases between. The CDR3 has 16 amino acids. This CDR3 is CASSPRQASSYNEQFF. DNA for the CDR3: TGCGCCAGCAGCCCCCGGCAGGCCAGCTCCTACAATGAGCAGTTCTTC.

This clone was recorded a few times. Other nucleotide sequences in the sample specify the same CDR3. The rearrangement links TRBV29-1 to TRBJ1-1; 8 bases line up with TRBD1. J lost 1 base, V lost 7 bases, and 2 bases had no gene match. This CDR3 contains 12 residues. Germline V gene lookup returns CDR1 SQVTM and CDR2 ANQGSEA. The DNA for the CDR3 is TGCAGCGCAGGGACAGGGAACACTGAAGCTTTCTTT. As protein: CSAGTGNTEAFF. The full variable domain, its missing parts supplied by reference TRBV29-1 and TRBJ1-1, is SAVISQKPSRDICQRGTSLTIQCQVDSQVTMMFWYRQQPGQSLTLIATANQGSEATYESGFVIDKFPISRPNLTFSTLTVSNMSPEDSSIYLCSAGTGNTEAFFGQGTRLTVV.

This clone has only a few counts. The DNA of the CDR3 is TGTGCCAGCAACGACTCTTACGAGCAGTACTTC. Amino acids: CASNDSYEQYF. This chain uses TRBV28 with TRBJ2-7, with D hard to call. CDR1 is MDHEN and CDR2 is SYDVKM in the germline V gene. Trimming removed 7 bases from V and 4 bases from J, with 8 bases in between. CDR3 length: 11 residues.

This clone was found a few times. The V gene is TRBV6-4, the J gene TRBJ2-6; TRBD2 aligns across 14 bases. Losses at the gene ends were 3 bases for V and 2 bases for J; bases not matched to a gene: 3. Germline-derived CDR1 and CDR2 are MRHNA and SNTAGT. There are 18 residues in the CDR3. This CDR3 reads CASSEGLAGEAGANVLTF. The CDR3 nucleotides read TGTGCCAGCAGTGAGGGACTAGCGGGGGAGGCTGGGGCCAACGTCCTGACTTTC.

This rearrangement joins TRBV28 to TRBJ2-1, with 9 bases fitting TRBD1. Germline V gene sequence: CDR1 MDHEN, CDR2 SYDVKM. J was trimmed by 8 bases and V by 4 bases; bases with no gene match: 12. The CDR3 is 16 residues long. The CDR3 DNA is TGTGCCAGCAGTTCAAGTGGGGGGACAGGGTTGGATGAGCAGTTCTTC. Translation gives CASSSSGGTGLDEQFF.

This clone has more than one count but fewer than ten. The V and J genes are TRBV2 and TRBJ2-7; D possibly uses TRBD1 or TRBD2 (5 bases each). The CDR3 spans 12 residues. From germline, CDR1 is SNHLY and CDR2 FYNNEI. V was pared by 3 bases and J by 6 bases, with 9 bases between. CDR3 protein: CASSDQGAEQYF. The CDR3 region has the DNA TGTGCCAGCAGTGATCAGGGAGCCGAGCAGTACTTC.

The V call is TRBV4-3, the J call TRBJ1-4; D remains unclear. V dropped 4 bases and J dropped 3 bases, with 9 bases sitting between them. The CDR3 consists of 14 residues. Germline-derived CDR1 and CDR2 are LGHNA and YSLEER. CDR3 in DNA: TGCGCCAGCAGCCCAGCCCCTTCTAATGAAAAACTGTTTTTT. This translates into CASSPAPSNEKLFF.

Here the CDR3 DNA reads TGCGCCAGCAGCTTCCCGCGACTTGGAGCCTACAATGAGCAGTTCTTC. Protein sequence: CASSFPRLGAYNEQFF. The gene calls are TRBV5-1 and TRBJ2-1; D remains ambiguous. The CDR3 has 16 residues. The germline V gene has CDR1 SGHRS and CDR2 YFSETQ. V dropped 2 bases and J dropped 2 bases, with 14 bases sitting between them.

The chain couples TRBV7-2 to TRBJ1-2; unclear D gene. The ends were cut back, 0 bases at V and 2 bases at J, with 10 bases in the middle. Germline-derived CDR1 and CDR2 are SGHTA and FQGNSA. The CDR3 is 15 residues long. CDR3 amino acids: CASSLAPVMNYGYTF. In DNA, the CDR3 is TGTGCCAGCAGCTTAGCTCCGGTGATGAACTATGGCTACACCTTC.

This clone turned up a few times. This chain joins TRBV29-1 and TRBJ2-7; 8 bases are shared with TRBD1. V lost 6 bases to trimming and J lost 1 base; unmatched junction nucleotides: 5. Germline CDR1 is SQVTM and CDR2 is ANQGSEA. The CDR3 length is 13 residues. The CDR3 nucleotides are TGCAGCGTGGCCGGGACAGGTTCCTACGAGCAGTACTTC. Protein sequence: CSVAGTGSYEQYF.